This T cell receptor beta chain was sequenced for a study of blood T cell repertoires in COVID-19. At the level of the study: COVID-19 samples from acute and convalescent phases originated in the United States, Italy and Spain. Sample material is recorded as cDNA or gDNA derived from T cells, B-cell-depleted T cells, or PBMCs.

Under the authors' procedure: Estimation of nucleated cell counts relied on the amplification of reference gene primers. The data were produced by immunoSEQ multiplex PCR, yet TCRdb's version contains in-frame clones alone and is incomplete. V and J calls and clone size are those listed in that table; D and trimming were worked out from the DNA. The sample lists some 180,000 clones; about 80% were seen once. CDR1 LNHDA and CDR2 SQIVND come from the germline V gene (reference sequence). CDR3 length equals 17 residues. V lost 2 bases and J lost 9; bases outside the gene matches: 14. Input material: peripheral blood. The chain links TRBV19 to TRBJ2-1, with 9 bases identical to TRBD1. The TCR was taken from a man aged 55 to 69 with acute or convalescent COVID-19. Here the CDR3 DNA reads TGTGCCAGTAGTATACCCTCCACAGGGGGCAGAAGAAGTGAGCAGTTCTTC. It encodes CASSIPSTGGRRSEQFF.